The present TCR beta chain was sequenced within a study of regulatory T cells in long-lasting Graves disease. Regarding the study as a whole: TRBV28, TRBJ1-2 and TRBJ2-5 were favored in persistent disease. Limited samples may have lowered accuracy.

V lost 0 bases and J lost 3, with 8 bases in between. Germline V gives CDR1 SGHVS, CDR2 FNYEAQ. This CDR3 contains 14 residues. This clonotype was counted many times. Its antigen is unidentified. Documented time point: newly diagnosed GD, antithyroid drugs for less than 3 months. The TCR library was made from RNA that had been extracted from PBMCs in TRIzol. Doctors identified Graves' disease using the American Thyroid Association guidelines. Library construction for TCR beta used iRepertoire HTBI primers and Arm-PCR of CDR3 regions. TCRdb redid the calling of the multiplex PCR reads with MiXCR, one entry per CDR3 protein. There are about 380,000 distinct CDR3 sequences in the sample; around 15% occur only once, and 20% to 25% lies in the top ten.

Sequences were derived from peripheral blood mononuclear cells (PBMCs), sampled at new diagnosis, from a patient treated with antithyroid drugs. This clonotype originated in a female donor with Graves disease. The chain carries TRBV7-6 and TRBJ1-1, with D uncertain. Here the CDR3 DNA reads TGTGCCAGCAGCTTAGCGGCTCGAGACACTGAAGCTTTCTTT. It yields the protein CASSLAARDTEAFF.